These 2 T cell receptor beta chains were all obtained from the same sample, sequenced in a study of control samples from healthy donors and cancer patients (dated by TCRdb to the early 2020s). Library generation was performed with the immunoSEQ multiplex PCR assay. This immuneACCESS table, as held by TCRdb, lists in-frame sequences with V and J called but not all clones. Of the missing ones, under half trace to an unresolved V gene in checked studies; the others have no known cause. This sample lists 210,000 or so clones; approximately 90% were detected once. The ten largest account for around 1.9% of the sample. Sequenced input: blood. These receptors all come from a young man in good health.

This clone has a single count. V usage is TRBV7-9 and J usage is TRBJ2-3; TRBD1 is a possible D gene (5 bases). Trimming took off 6 bases at V and 6 bases at J, with 13 bases between the two ends. CDR3 size: 13 residues. The V gene's germline CDR1 is SEHNR and CDR2 FQNEAQ (reference sequence). The DNA for the CDR3 is TGTGCCAGCAGACAGGCAGAGCGCGATACGCAGTATTTT. Protein product: CASRQAERDTQYF.

The chain combines TRBV7-3 with TRBJ1-3; D is unclear. CDR1 is SGHTA, CDR2 FQGTGA, per germline. Trimming left V 5 bases short and J 2 bases short, with 13 bases between. The length of the CDR3 is 15 residues. The CDR3 region has the DNA TGTGCCAGCAGCCCGAATAACCAACCTGGAAACACCATATATTTT. It yields the protein CASSPNNQPGNTIYF.